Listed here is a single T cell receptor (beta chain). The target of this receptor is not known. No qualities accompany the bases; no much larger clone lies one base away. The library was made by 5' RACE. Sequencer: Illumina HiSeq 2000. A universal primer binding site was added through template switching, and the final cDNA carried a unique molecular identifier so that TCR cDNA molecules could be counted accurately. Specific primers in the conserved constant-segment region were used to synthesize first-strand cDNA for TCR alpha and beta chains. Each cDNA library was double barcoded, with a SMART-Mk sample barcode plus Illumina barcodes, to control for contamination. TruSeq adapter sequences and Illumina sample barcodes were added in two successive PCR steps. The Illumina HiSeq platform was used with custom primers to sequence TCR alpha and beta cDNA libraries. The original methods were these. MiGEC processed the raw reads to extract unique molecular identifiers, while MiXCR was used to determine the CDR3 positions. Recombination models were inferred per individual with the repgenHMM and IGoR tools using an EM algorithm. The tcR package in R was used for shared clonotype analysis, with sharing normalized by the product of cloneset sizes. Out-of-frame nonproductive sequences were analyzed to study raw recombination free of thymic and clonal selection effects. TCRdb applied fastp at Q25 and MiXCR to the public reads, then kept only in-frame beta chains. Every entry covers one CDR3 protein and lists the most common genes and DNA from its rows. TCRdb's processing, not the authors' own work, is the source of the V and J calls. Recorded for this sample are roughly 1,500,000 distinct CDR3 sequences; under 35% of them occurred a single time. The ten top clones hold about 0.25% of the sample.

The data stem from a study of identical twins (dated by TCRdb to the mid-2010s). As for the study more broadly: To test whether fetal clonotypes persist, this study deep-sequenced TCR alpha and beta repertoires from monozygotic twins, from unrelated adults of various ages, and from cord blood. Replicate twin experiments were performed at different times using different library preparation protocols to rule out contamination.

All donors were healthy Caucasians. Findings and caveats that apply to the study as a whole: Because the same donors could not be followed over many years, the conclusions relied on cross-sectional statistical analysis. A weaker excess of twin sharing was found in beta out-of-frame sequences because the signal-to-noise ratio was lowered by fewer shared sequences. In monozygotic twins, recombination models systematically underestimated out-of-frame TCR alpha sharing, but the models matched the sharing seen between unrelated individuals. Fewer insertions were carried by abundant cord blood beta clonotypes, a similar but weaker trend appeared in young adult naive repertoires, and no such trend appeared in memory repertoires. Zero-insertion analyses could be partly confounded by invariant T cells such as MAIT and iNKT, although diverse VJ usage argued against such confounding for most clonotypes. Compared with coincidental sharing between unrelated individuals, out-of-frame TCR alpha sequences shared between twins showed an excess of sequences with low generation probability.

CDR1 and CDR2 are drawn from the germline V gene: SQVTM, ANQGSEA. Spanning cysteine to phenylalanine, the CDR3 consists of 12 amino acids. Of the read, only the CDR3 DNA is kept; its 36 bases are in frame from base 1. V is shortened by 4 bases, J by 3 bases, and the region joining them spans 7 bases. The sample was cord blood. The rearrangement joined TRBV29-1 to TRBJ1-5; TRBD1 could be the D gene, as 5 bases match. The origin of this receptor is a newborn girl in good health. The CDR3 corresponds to CSVGGDNQPQHF. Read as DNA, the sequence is TGCAGCGTTGGGGGGGACAATCAGCCCCAGCATTTT.